The entry below gives a single T cell receptor (beta chain) sequence along with its context. Its cognate antigen has yet to be identified. The record has no base qualities; no much larger clone is one base away. This specimen's time point label, interpreted: baseline before oral tofacitinib. Peripheral blood and lesional scalp punch biopsies were obtained from patients with alopecia areata. PBMCs were separated by density centrifugation and stained for CD3, CD4 and CD8, after which CD4+ and CD8+ T cells were sorted on a FACSAria. The entry originates in a study of CD8+ T cells in alopecia areata (dated by TCRdb to the late 2010s). In the study overall: Treated patients were enrolled in an open-label pilot trial of oral tofacitinib, 5 to 10 mg twice daily, for moderate-to-severe alopecia areata. Tofacitinib was administered for 6 to 18 months, and 6 months of follow-up off drug were then conducted to assess delayed response and recurrence. To study T cell clonal expansion in alopecia areata, the researchers applied high-throughput TCRbeta sequencing to both the C3H/HeJ mouse model and human patients. Scalp tissue and sorted CD4+ and CD8+ peripheral blood T cells from patchy and totalis/universalis alopecia areata patients and from healthy controls were covered by human TCRbeta sequencing. Patients on tofacitinib were biopsied at baseline and after 4 and 24 weeks of treatment, and several of the patients also had a later scalp biopsy. Scalp clonality was compared across normal scalp (n=4), patchy alopecia areata scalp (n=8), and alopecia totalis/universalis scalp (n=8). RNA was obtained with the PAXgene miRNA kit for fixed scalp, the miRNeasy kit for PBMCs, and the RNeasy kit for mouse skin. TCRbeta CDR3 regions were amplified by immunoSEQ multiplex PCR using 35 Vbeta forward and 13 Jbeta reverse primers. The full study reports these points: Compared with normal scalp, lesional scalp had higher clonality and more expanded CD8+ clones, particularly in alopecia totalis/universalis, a pattern that suggests antigenic drive. Shared TCR sequences between patients were less evident than in mice, which may be partly attributable to HLA diversity in the patient population. Scalp TCR repertoire analysis is complicated because resident alphabeta T cells in normal human skin are also sequenced, whereas mouse skin is dominated by gammadelta T cells.

The CDR3 spans 15 residues, from the cysteine through the phenylalanine. Only the CDR3 DNA is retained, 45 bases long and in frame from the first base. As encoded in the germline V gene, CDR1 is SQVTM while CDR2 is ANQGSEA. V loses 6 bases at its end and J loses 3 bases; junction bases beyond the gene matches: 10. The library was produced with the immunoSEQ multiplex PCR assay. For TCR sequencing, RNA was extracted from every sample and reverse transcribed into cDNA to serve as template. First-strand cDNA was synthesized using SuperScript III with a 2:1 mix of oligo-dT and random hexamers. A synthetic immune receptor repertoire was used to measure amplification bias, and any remaining bias was corrected computationally. Per the source publication's procedure: Raw reads were preprocessed for error removal, and CDR3 was defined according to IMGT conventions as running from the conserved cysteine to phenylalanine. Clonality was computed as 1 minus the Shannon entropy, with the entropy normalized by log2 of the number of productive unique TCRs. Scalp TCRbeta sequences were cross-referenced with sorted blood CD4 and CD8 repertoires so that the CD4 or CD8 identity of scalp clones could be inferred. TCRdb holds this immuneACCESS table with in-frame rearrangements only. Some clones are missing; in checked studies, unresolved V genes explain under half, and the rest has no known cause. That table gives V, J and clone size, and the DNA gave D and trimming. The sample table lists 200,000 to 250,000 clones, roughly two thirds of them with a count of one. The ten largest clones represent approximately 1.2% of the sample.

This sequence was found in a human donor with alopecia areata. The input for sequencing was CD4+ T cells sorted from blood, taken at week 0. The chain was built from TRBV29-1 and TRBJ2-7, and 11 junction bases match TRBD2. The CDR3: CSVEGTSGSSYEQYF. The DNA is as follows: TGCAGCGTCGAGGGGACTAGCGGATCTAGCTACGAGCAGTACTTC.